The 29 T cell receptor beta chains below were found in one sample sequenced in a study of blood T cell repertoires in COVID-19. Assay: immunoSEQ multiplex PCR; the TCRdb copy retains only in-frame clones and omits some. The table has roughly 390,000 clones, about 87% seen once; the top ten hold roughly a tenth. Source material: peripheral blood. The receptors shown here come from a woman younger than 45 with COVID-19, enrolled during active disease.

The rearrangement joins TRBV7-2 to TRBJ2-3; no reliable D call. Per germline, CDR1 SGHTA and CDR2 FQGNSA. CDR3 length: 15 amino acids. The V end was cut by 0 bases, the J end by 3 bases, with 10 bases between. CDR3: CASSLAFADTDTQYF. In DNA form, the CDR3 reads TGTGCCAGCAGCTTAGCGTTTGCGGATACAGATACGCAGTATTTT.

Only a few counts were recorded for this clone. The chain is built from TRBV4-3 and TRBJ1-2, with 7 bases aligning to TRBD1. Germline CDR1 LGHNA, CDR2 YSLEER. After removal of 0 bases from V and 7 bases from J, the junction contained 5 bases not matched to a gene. The CDR3 totals 14 residues. The CDR3 region has the DNA TGCGCCAGCAGCCAAGAGGCAGGGGGTGGTGGCTACACCTTC. Amino acids: CASSQEAGGGGYTF.

The sample holds a few counts of this clone. The sample holds other DNA sequences that translate to the same CDR3. The DNA of the CDR3 is TGTGCCAGCAGTTCGGGGGTTGAGACCCAGTACTTC. This gives the protein CASSSGVETQYF. V usage is TRBV28 and J usage is TRBJ2-5, with D possibly being TRBD2 (6 bases). The CDR3 is 12 amino acids. Germline lookup yields CDR1 MDHEN and CDR2 SYDVKM. Trimming removed 4 bases at V and 5 bases at J, with 8 bases between.

V is TRBV14 and J is TRBJ2-1; D is perhaps TRBD2 (6 bases). Germline V gives CDR1 SGHDN, CDR2 FVKESK. Trimming pared 4 bases from V and 8 bases from J, leaving 21 bases between. This CDR3 comprises 16 residues. The CDR3 sequence is CASSRRTAGREDEQFF. The CDR3 DNA follows: TGTGCCAGCAGCCGCCGGACGGCGGGAAGAGAGGATGAGCAGTTCTTC.

The V call is TRBV6-5, the J call TRBJ1-5; D is unresolved. CDR1 and CDR2 from the germline V gene are MNHEY and SVGAGI. Trimming took 6 bases from V and 0 from J, leaving 9 bases between them. The length of the CDR3 is 14 residues. CDR3 sequence: CASSHLVSNQPQHF. CDR3 nucleotide sequence: TGTGCCAGCAGCCATCTAGTTAGCAATCAGCCCCAGCATTTT.

This chain links TRBV19 with TRBJ2-5; 14 bases agree with TRBD2. Germline V gives CDR1 LNHDA, CDR2 SQIVND (reference sequence). This CDR3 region has 16 residues. J lost 4 bases, V lost 6 bases, and 7 bases had no gene match. Here the CDR3 reads CASSTGLAGDRETQYF. In DNA, the CDR3 is TGTGCCAGTAGCACGGGACTAGCGGGAGATCGAGAGACCCAGTACTTC.

The chain combines TRBV4-1 with TRBJ1-4, with D uncertain. Germline lookup yields CDR1 MGHRA and CDR2 YSYEKL. CDR3 length: 15 residues. Trimming cost V 3 bases and J 5 bases, with 13 bases left between them. The CDR3 DNA is TGCGCCAGCAGCCAGTACCGGAGTTTGAATGAAAAACTGTTTTTT. This encodes CASSQYRSLNEKLFF.

The rearrangement uses TRBV28 and TRBJ1-3; 8 nucleotides agree with TRBD1. Germline assignment: CDR1 MDHEN and CDR2 SYDVKM. This CDR3 is 13 amino acids long. The J segment lost 4 bases and the V segment lost 6 bases, leaving 2 bases of the junction unmatched. The DNA for the CDR3 is TGTGCCAGCAGGCGGACAGGGGGAAACACCATATATTTT. Translating it yields CASRRTGGNTIYF.

The rearrangement joins TRBV9 to TRBJ1-3; 7 bases match TRBD1. V dropped 2 bases and J dropped 0; count of bases not matched to a gene: 2. The CDR3 is made up of 15 amino acids. CDR1 and CDR2 (germline): SGDLS, YYNGEE. The DNA of the CDR3 is TGTGCCAGCAGCGTTCAGGGGGGCTCTGGAAACACCATATATTTT. Its protein is CASSVQGGSGNTIYF.

The chain joins TRBV9 to TRBJ2-5; 12 bases fit TRBD2. Germline CDR1 reads SGDLS; CDR2 reads YYNGEE. This CDR3 has 17 residues. V was clipped by 3 bases and J by 3 bases; unmatched bases: 9. The CDR3 nucleotides are TGTGCCAGCAGCGCTAGCGGGAGGGCACTGTCGGAAGAGACCCAGTACTTC. It codes for CASSASGRALSEETQYF.

The CDR3 coding sequence is TGTGCCAGCAGCTTGGACAGGGCCACCGGGGAGCTGTTTTTT. Its protein product is CASSLDRATGELFF. The chain uses TRBV5-4 and TRBJ2-2; tentative D call: TRBD1 (6 bases). The CDR3 is made up of 14 amino acids. Trimming removed 0 bases from V and 4 bases from J, with 7 bases in between. Germline values: CDR1 SGHNT, CDR2 YYREEE (reference sequence).

The gene calls are TRBV2 and TRBJ1-2; 9 nucleotides match TRBD1. Trimming removed 6 bases from V and 6 bases from J; junction bases left unmatched: 8. CDR1 and CDR2 from the germline V gene are SNHLY and FYNNEI. The CDR3 loop spans 14 amino acids. In DNA, the CDR3 is TGTGCCAGCAGCAGCGCCGGGACAGGGAATGGCTACACCTTC. This encodes CASSSAGTGNGYTF.

This clone was observed a few times. CDR3 nucleotide sequence: TGTGCCAGCAGCTTGGGGCTCACCGGGGAGCTGTTTTTT. It is translated as CASSLGLTGELFF. This chain connects TRBV5-4 to TRBJ2-2; D call uncertain. This CDR3 comprises 13 residues. V was clipped by 0 bases and J by 4 bases, with 4 bases between them. From germline, CDR1 is SGHNT and CDR2 YYREEE (reference sequence).

The chain employs TRBV6-2 or TRBV6-3 and TRBJ1-1; 7 positions agree with TRBD1. The CDR3 runs 12 residues. The V segment lost 5 bases and the J segment 4 bases; nucleotides outside the gene matches: 1. Per the germline V gene, CDR1 is MNHEY and CDR2 is SVGEGT. CDR3 coding DNA: TGTGCCAGCAGTCAGGGGGGCACTGAAGCTTTCTTT. Amino acid sequence: CASSQGGTEAFF.

The rearrangement joins TRBV3-1 (or the pseudogene TRBV3-2) to TRBJ2-1; tentative D call: TRBD2 (6 bases). The CDR3 has 15 residues. Germline CDR1 reads LGHDT; CDR2 reads YNNKEL (reference sequence). Trimming pared 0 bases from V and 8 bases from J, leaving 14 bases between. The CDR3 DNA sequence: TGTGCCAGCAGCCAAGAACCGGGAGCTTGGTATGAGCAGTTCTTC. Its protein product is CASSQEPGAWYEQFF.

The V gene is TRBV5-1, the J gene TRBJ2-7, with TRBD1 identical over 7 bases. The germline gives CDR1 SGHRS, CDR2 YFSETQ. Trimming took 7 bases from V and 3 from J; bases not matched to a gene: 10. The CDR3 is 14 amino acids. This chain's CDR3 is CASALDRVGYEQYF. CDR3 bases: TGCGCCAGCGCGCTCGACAGGGTAGGCTACGAGCAGTACTTC.

This chain links TRBV9 with TRBJ2-1; D may be TRBD2 (6 bases). The CDR3 covers 17 residues. The germline gives CDR1 SGDLS, CDR2 YYNGEE. The germline V and J ends were trimmed by 4 bases and 2 bases, with 19 bases remaining between them. The CDR3 sequence: CASSLHGERATYNEQFF. The CDR3 DNA is TGTGCCAGCAGCCTTCATGGGGAGCGGGCCACCTACAATGAGCAGTTCTTC. Based on the CDR3 plus reference TRBV9 and TRBJ2-1, the full variable domain is DSGVTQTPKHLITATGQRVTLRCSPRSGDLSVYWYQQSLDQGLQFLIQYYNGEERAKGNILERFSAQQFPDLHSELNLSSLELGDSALYFCASSLHGERATYNEQFFGPGTRLTVL.

The gene calls are TRBV5-1 and TRBJ2-1; perhaps TRBD2 as D (6 bases). Trimming stripped 4 bases from V and 10 bases from J, with 21 bases between. There are 15 residues in the CDR3. Per the germline V gene, CDR1 is SGHRS and CDR2 is YFSETQ. The CDR3: CASSRGSNTGGEQFF. The CDR3 bases are TGCGCCAGCAGCCGGGGGAGCAACACAGGAGGAGAGCAGTTCTTC.

The chain carries TRBV7-9 and TRBJ2-1, with D perhaps TRBD2 (6 bases). CDR1 and CDR2 (germline): SEHNR, FQNEAQ (reference sequence). This CDR3 has 16 amino acids. The ends were cut back, 2 bases at V and 0 bases at J, with 11 bases in the middle. The CDR3 protein is CASSLWGLSSYNEQFF. The CDR3 nucleotides read TGTGCCAGCAGCTTATGGGGACTGAGCTCCTACAATGAGCAGTTCTTC.

This clone was detected only once. Other nucleotide sequences from this sample produce the same CDR3. This chain connects TRBV9 to TRBJ2-3, with D tentatively TRBD2 (5 bases). Trimming cost V 0 bases and J 0 bases, with 5 bases left between them. Germline V gives CDR1 SGDLS, CDR2 YYNGEE. This CDR3 is built from 14 residues. CDR3 region: CASSVAGSTDTQYF. The CDR3 DNA reads as TGTGCCAGCAGCGTAGCGGGGAGCACAGATACGCAGTATTTT.

This chain's CDR3 is CASRKGTSGRKNEQFF. Here the CDR3 DNA reads TGTGCCAGCAGGAAGGGGACTAGCGGGAGGAAGAATGAGCAGTTCTTC. The chain has TRBV2 and TRBJ2-1, with TRBD2 matching 15 bases. The germline V gene has CDR1 SNHLY and CDR2 FYNNEI. The V segment lost 6 bases and the J segment 7 bases; nucleotides outside the gene matches: 7. The CDR3 sequence is 16 residues long.

Only one count was recorded for this clone. CDR3: CASSESPGGAENEQFF. CDR3 nucleotides: TGCGCCAGCAGTGAGTCCCCCGGGGGTGCGGAGAATGAGCAGTTCTTC. The chain recombines TRBV10-1 with TRBJ2-1; tentative D call: TRBD2 (6 bases). V lost 0 bases to trimming and J lost 7 bases, with 16 bases between them. Germline values: CDR1 WNHNN, CDR2 SYGVQD (reference sequence). The CDR3 covers 16 residues.

The chain carries TRBV6-1 and TRBJ2-7; 7 nucleotides match TRBD1. Germline assignment: CDR1 MNHNS and CDR2 SASEGT. This CDR3 has 15 amino acids. The trim removed 3 bases at V and 6 bases at J, leaving 11 bases unmatched. CDR3 amino acids: CASSERQGLRAEQYF. The DNA for the CDR3 is TGTGCCAGCAGTGAGCGACAGGGCTTACGGGCCGAGCAGTACTTC.

The chain combines TRBV7-2 with TRBJ2-7; perhaps TRBD2 as D (5 bases). The CDR3 contains 15 residues. Looked up from germline, CDR1 is SGHTA and CDR2 is FQGNSA. Between the trimmed V and J ends, which lost 0 bases and 4 bases, there was a span of 13 bases. Written as DNA, the CDR3 is TGTGCCAGCAGCTTAGCCCAGACTACCTTTTACGAGCAGTACTTC. Residues: CASSLAQTTFYEQYF.

This clone was seen a single time. This rearrangement joins TRBV5-1 to TRBJ1-6; 10 bases map to TRBD1. Germline-derived CDR1 and CDR2 are SGHRS and YFSETQ. The CDR3 extends over 16 amino acids. The V and J ends lost 3 bases and 10 bases, in that order; junction bases with no gene match: 10. The CDR3 reads CASSWGQGTWGSPLHF. The CDR3 region has the DNA TGCGCCAGCAGCTGGGGACAGGGGACATGGGGCTCACCCCTCCACTTT.

This chain joins TRBV4-1 and TRBJ2-1, with TRBD2 matching over 11 bases. V was pared by 2 bases and J by 1 base, with 4 bases of the junction left unmatched. The CDR3 totals 17 residues. The germline V gene has CDR1 MGHRA and CDR2 YSYEKL. The CDR3 loop reads CASSQLGTSGSYNEQFF. Written as DNA, the CDR3 is TGCGCCAGCAGCCAACTTGGGACTAGCGGTTCCTACAATGAGCAGTTCTTC.

The V gene is TRBV19, the J gene TRBJ2-7; 7 bases align to TRBD1. V lost 5 bases and J lost 3; bases outside the gene matches: 10. The CDR3 has 15 residues. Per germline, CDR1 LNHDA and CDR2 SQIVND (reference sequence). The CDR3 spells CASSFFHTGDYEQYF. The DNA for the CDR3 is TGTGCCAGTAGTTTTTTCCACACAGGGGACTACGAGCAGTACTTC.

The chain links TRBV6-5 to TRBJ2-3; tentatively, D is TRBD2 (7 bases). Trimming left V 4 bases short and J 3 bases short, with 14 bases between. CDR1 and CDR2 from the germline V gene are MNHEY and SVGAGI. The CDR3 runs 15 residues. The CDR3 nucleotides are TGTGCCAGCAGTTTCCGGGGGCGGGAGACAGATACGCAGTATTTT. It specifies CASSFRGRETDTQYF.

J is TRBJ1-1 and V is TRBV2; no definite D call. Germline CDR1 is SNHLY and CDR2 is FYNNEI. V was clipped by 7 bases and J by 4 bases, with 13 bases between them. The CDR3 consists of 13 residues. Written as DNA, the CDR3 is TGTGCCAGCACCCGAGCGGGTTTCACTGAAGCTTTCTTT. This encodes CASTRAGFTEAFF. The variable domain in full, completed from reference TRBV2 and TRBJ1-1, reads EPEVTQTPSHQVTQMGQEVILRCVPISNHLYFYWYRQILGQKVEFLVSFYNNEISEKSEIFDDQFSVERPDGSNFTLKIRSTKLEDSAMYFCASTRAGFTEAFFGQGTRLTVV.